The sample holds a few counts of the clone carrying this T cell receptor beta chain. Its antigen is as yet unknown. At one end, the junction sequence differs from germline, possibly due to a read error. The data stem from a study of blood T cells in healthy people across ages. Overall study findings and caveats: Higher naive T cell percentage went strongly together with higher TCR beta diversity.

Germline CDR1 reads MNHEY; CDR2 reads SMNVEV (reference sequence). The CDR3 has 14 amino acids. Through a sample-barcoded 5' primer and a J-beta primer mix, a second PCR was run for about 6 to 11 cycles. A single record per CDR3 protein comes from TCRdb applying MiXCR to the 5' RACE reads. Of 1 million to 1.2 million distinct CDR3 sequences in the sample, around two fifths were seen once. The sequenced sample consisted of blood. The chain has TRBV27 and TRBJ2-2; 8 bases are a match to TRBD1. The receptor was derived from a man aged 18-30 years in good health. The CDR3 DNA sequence: TGTGCTAGCAGTCGCGGACAGGGCTCCGGGGAGCTGTTTTTT. Its translation is CASSRGQGSGELFF.